This TCR beta chain stems from a study of CD8 T cells in Susac syndrome. CD8+ and CD4+ T cells were negatively isolated; TEMRA cells were FACS-enriched. Random hexamers were used to reverse transcribe roughly 0.45 to 1 ug of RNA. Amplification of TCR beta CDR3 was carried out by immunoSEQ multiplex PCR, which covered 54 Vbeta and 13 Jbeta segments. MiXCR, run by TCRdb on the immunoSEQ multiplex PCR reads, gives a single entry per CDR3 protein. In the table there are approximately 190,000 distinct CDR3 sequences, 80% to 95% of which are singletons. The specimen sequenced was CD4+ T cells from PBMCs. The TCR was taken from a human donor in good health.

As DNA, the CDR3 is TGTGCCAGCAGCTCAATACCCAGGCGGGGTCCCTACGAGCAGTACTTC. This sequence encodes CASSSIPRRGPYEQYF. The chain is built from TRBV5-4 and TRBJ2-7; weak D call: TRBD2 (6 bases). CDR3 length: 16 residues. Germline lookup yields CDR1 SGHNT and CDR2 YYREEE (reference sequence). The V gene lost 3 bases and the J gene lost 2 bases, with 18 bases spanning the gap.